A single sample is the source of the 32 T cell receptor beta chains below, sequenced in a study of technical replicates of blood from a handful of donors. TCRdb's table, derived via immunoSEQ multiplex PCR, lists solely in-frame clones and lacks some. Of tens of thousands of clones listed, 95% to 97% were seen once; the top ten hold under 0.3%. Input material: T cells isolated from PBMCs. These receptors all stem from a human donor in good health.

The J gene is TRBJ2-5, the V gene TRBV5-6, with a tentative D call TRBD2 (6 bases). V was cut by 2 bases and J by 3 bases, with 14 bases left in between. The germline V gene has CDR1 SGHDT and CDR2 YYEEEE. The CDR3 length is 15 residues. This chain's CDR3 is CASSLLAVGKETQYF. Here the CDR3 DNA reads TGTGCCAGCAGCTTACTAGCCGTGGGGAAAGAGACCCAGTACTTC.

The CDR3 region has the DNA TGCGCCAGCAGCTTGGAAGGGGGAGAGGGGCGAGAGACCCAGTACTTC. Its translation is CASSLEGGEGRETQYF. This chain links TRBV5-1 with TRBJ2-5, with D tentatively TRBD1 (6 bases). CDR1 is SGHRS, CDR2 YFSETQ, per germline. CDR3 length: 16 residues. Trimming removed 0 bases from V and 4 bases from J, with 16 bases in between.

The genes are TRBV9 and TRBJ2-1; D not resolved. Germline CDR1 is SGDLS and CDR2 is YYNGEE. Trimming left V 3 bases short and J 6 bases short, with 10 bases between. This CDR3 region has 13 residues. The CDR3 sequence is CASSDGFLNEQFF. CDR3 bases: TGTGCCAGCAGCGACGGGTTCCTCAATGAGCAGTTCTTC. Filled out from reference TRBV9 and TRBJ2-1, the complete variable domain reads DSGVTQTPKHLITATGQRVTLRCSPRSGDLSVYWYQQSLDQGLQFLIQYYNGEERAKGNILERFSAQQFPDLHSELNLSSLELGDSALYFCASSDGFLNEQFFGPGTRLTVL.

V and J are TRBV6-6 and TRBJ2-2; 9 nucleotides line up with TRBD2. The CDR3 runs to 14 residues. J gave up 5 bases and V 4 bases, and 2 bases lay outside the gene matches. Germline V lookup: CDR1 MNHNY, CDR2 SVGAGI (reference sequence). This CDR3 is CASSSLAGTGELFF. As DNA, the CDR3 is TGTGCCAGCAGTTCCCTAGCGGGAACCGGGGAGCTGTTTTTT.

The chain employs TRBV7-9 and TRBJ2-3, with TRBD1 as a possible D gene (6 bases). V lost 1 base and J lost 2, with 13 bases in between. Germline V gives CDR1 SEHNR, CDR2 FQNEAQ (reference sequence). This CDR3 is 16 amino acids long. Here the CDR3 reads CASSLGGPLVTDTQYF. Here the CDR3 DNA reads TGTGCCAGCAGCTTAGGGGGGCCTCTAGTCACAGATACGCAGTATTTT.

The chain carries TRBV5-6 and TRBJ1-5, with TRBD1 identical over 8 bases. Trimming cost V 2 bases and J 6 bases; bases outside gene matches: 1. The germline CDR1 and CDR2 sequences are SGHDT and YYEEEE. This CDR3 is built from 13 residues. CDR3 residues: CASSFTGGQPQHF. The CDR3 DNA follows: TGTGCCAGCAGCTTTACAGGGGGTCAGCCCCAGCATTTT.

J is TRBJ2-1 and V is TRBV28, with D possibly matching TRBD2 (6 bases). Germline CDR1 MDHEN, CDR2 SYDVKM. Between the trimmed V and J ends, which lost 3 bases and 0 bases, there was a span of 6 bases. The CDR3 is made up of 14 amino acids. Here the CDR3 reads CASSLGGSYNEQFF. For the CDR3, the DNA is TGTGCCAGCAGTTTGGGGGGCTCCTACAATGAGCAGTTCTTC.

The chain is built from TRBV25-1 and TRBJ2-3; D is unresolved. There are 11 residues in the CDR3. Germline values: CDR1 MGHDK, CDR2 SYGVNS. Trimming pared 7 bases from V and 3 bases from J, leaving 5 bases between. The CDR3 sequence: CASTVTDTQYF. The CDR3 region has the DNA TGTGCCAGCACGGTAACAGATACGCAGTATTTT.

This rearrangement joins TRBV10-3 to TRBJ2-2, with 9 bases aligning to TRBD1. With V trimmed by 3 bases and J by 1 base, 3 bases remained unmatched. CDR1 is ENHRY, CDR2 SYGVKD, per germline. The CDR3 extends over 16 amino acids. CDR3 sequence: CAISEGTGMNTGELFF. CDR3 nucleotides: TGTGCCATCAGTGAAGGGACAGGGATGAACACCGGGGAGCTGTTTTTT.

The V gene is TRBV19, the J gene TRBJ2-4; D not resolved. Germline CDR1 LNHDA, CDR2 SQIVND (reference sequence). The CDR3 extends over 13 amino acids. V gave up 10 bases and J gave up 0 bases, with 10 bases separating them. The CDR3 nucleotides read TGTGCCAAATCGCAGGAAGCCAAAAACATTCAGTACTTC. It yields the protein CAKSQEAKNIQYF. The entire variable domain, with the rest obtained from reference TRBV19 and TRBJ2-4, is as follows: DGGITQSPKYLFRKEGQNVTLSCEQNLNHDAMYWYRQDPGQGLRLIYYSQIVNDFQKGDIAEGYSVSREKKESFPLTVTSAQKNPTAFYLCAKSQEAKNIQYFGAGTRLSVL.

The rearrangement uses TRBV7-2 and TRBJ2-1, with TRBD1 matching over 9 bases. Looked up from germline, CDR1 is SGHTA and CDR2 is FQGNSA. Trimming cost V 5 bases and J 9 bases; bases outside gene matches: 5. This CDR3 has 13 residues. In DNA, the CDR3 is TGTGCCAGCAGCCAACAGGGGGCTGGTGAGCAGTTCTTC. It encodes CASSQQGAGEQFF.

The rearrangement links TRBV5-1 to TRBJ2-2; 9 positions match TRBD1. V gave up 5 bases and J gave up 1 base; unmatched junction bases: 15. The CDR3 is 19 residues long. Germline V gene data show CDR1 as SGHRS and CDR2 as YFSETQ. CDR3 nucleotides: TGCGCCAGCAGTCAAAACAGCTTCACAGGGGGCCTGAACACCGGGGAGCTGTTTTTT. It is translated as CASSQNSFTGGLNTGELFF.

This clone came up once. The chain combines TRBV7-8 with TRBJ2-2; D is possibly TRBD2 (6 bases). The CDR3 has 15 amino acids. Germline values: CDR1 SGHVS, CDR2 FQNEAQ. V lost 1 base, J lost 7 bases, and 13 bases lay in between. CDR3 DNA sequence: TGTGCCAGCAGCTTAGACCTAAAGGAGGGCGGGGAGCTGTTTTTT. Translation gives CASSLDLKEGGELFF. The variable domain in full, completed from reference TRBV7-8 and TRBJ2-2, reads GAGVSQSPRYKVAKRGQDVALRCDPISGHVSLFWYQQALGQGPEFLTYFQNEAQLDKSGLPSDRFFAERPEGSVSTLKIQRTQQEDSAVYLCASSLDLKEGGELFFGEGSRLTVL.

This clone was detected only once. J is TRBJ1-1 and V is TRBV5-1; 8 bases line up with TRBD1. Germline V gene data show CDR1 as SGHRS and CDR2 as YFSETQ. The CDR3 sequence is 14 residues long. J gave up 4 bases and V 2 bases, and 4 bases lay outside the gene matches. For the CDR3, the DNA is TGCGCCAGCAGCTTCCGGACAGGGAGCACTGAAGCTTTCTTT. Translation: CASSFRTGSTEAFF.

This sequence joins TRBV7-3 and TRBJ1-2, with 8 bases lining up with TRBD1. This CDR3 comprises 15 residues. After removal of 1 base from V and 3 bases from J, the junction contained 4 bases not matched to a gene. In germline, CDR1 is SGHTA, CDR2 FQGTGA. Written as DNA, the CDR3 is TGTGCCAGCAGCTTAAATCCGACAGGGGACTATGGCTACACCTTC. Encoded protein: CASSLNPTGDYGYTF.

CDR3 in amino acids: CASSYTLPGSYEQYF. CDR3 coding DNA: TGTGCCAGCAGTTACACCTTACCCGGGTCCTACGAGCAGTACTTC. The chain joins TRBV6-5 to TRBJ2-7, with no clear D. The CDR3 consists of 15 residues. V was pared by 2 bases and J by 1 base, with 12 bases between. CDR1 and CDR2 (germline): MNHEY, SVGAGI.

The chain uses TRBV10-3 and TRBJ1-2; D might be TRBD1 (5 bases). The CDR3 length is 16 residues. Trimming took 6 bases from V and 7 from J, leaving 24 bases between them. Germline V gives CDR1 ENHRY, CDR2 SYGVKD. The CDR3 nucleotides are TGTGCCATCAGGGGTGGTTCCACTGGGGGGTCGCTTGGCTACACCTTC. Amino acids: CAIRGGSTGGSLGYTF.

The chain links TRBV11-2 to TRBJ2-6; 8 bases are shared with TRBD1. Germline V lookup: CDR1 SGHAT, CDR2 FQNNGV. Trimming took 0 bases from V and 1 from J; bases not matched to a gene: 8. The CDR3 extends over 19 amino acids. The CDR3 is CASSLDRGTGLSGANVLTF. CDR3 DNA sequence: TGTGCCAGCAGCTTAGATCGAGGGACAGGCCTTTCTGGGGCCAACGTCCTGACTTTC.

This sequence joins TRBV6-5 and TRBJ2-5; D might be TRBD1 (6 bases). V was pared by 5 bases and J by 2 bases, with 12 bases between. This CDR3 spans 14 amino acids. Looked up from germline, CDR1 is MNHEY and CDR2 is SVGAGI. CDR3 amino acids: CASSATGGQETQYF. In nucleotides, the CDR3 is TGTGCCAGCAGTGCGACAGGAGGACAAGAGACCCAGTACTTC.

The CDR3 spells CASSPSLFDRSPYEQYF. Here the CDR3 DNA reads TGTGCCAGCTCACCAAGCCTATTTGACAGGAGTCCCTACGAGCAGTACTTC. V usage is TRBV18 and J usage is TRBJ2-7; possible D gene TRBD1, 6 bases. The CDR3 extends over 17 amino acids. The ends were cut back, 2 bases at V and 2 bases at J, with 19 bases in the middle. Germline V gene lookup returns CDR1 KGHSH and CDR2 LQKENI.

The rearrangement links TRBV11-2 to TRBJ2-7; TRBD1 matches 9 bases. Germline loops: CDR1 SGHAT, CDR2 FQNNGV. With V trimmed by 5 bases and J by 2 bases, 16 bases remained unmatched. The CDR3 extends over 18 amino acids. The CDR3 nucleotides are TGTGCCAGCAGCACCGGGACAGGGTTCCTAGCTACAACCTACGAGCAGTACTTC. Translating gives CASSTGTGFLATTYEQYF.

The V call is TRBV27, the J call TRBJ1-5; a weak D match, TRBD1 (5 bases). Germline values: CDR1 MNHEY, CDR2 SMNVEV (reference sequence). Trimming shortened V by 8 bases and J by 7 bases, and 18 bases separated the two germline ends. This CDR3 has 14 amino acids. This CDR3 reads CASSAVGPGQPQHF. The CDR3 coding sequence is TGTGCCAGCTCGGCGGTAGGCCCAGGGCAGCCCCAGCATTTT.

The count of this clone is one. This chain links TRBV25-1 with TRBJ1-2; no clear D gene. This CDR3 has 14 amino acids. Trimming shortened V by 2 bases and J by 5 bases, and 12 bases separated the two germline ends. Germline V gene data show CDR1 as MGHDK and CDR2 as SYGVNS. The chain's CDR3 is CASSEETDFYGYTF. DNA of the CDR3: TGTGCCAGCAGTGAAGAAACGGACTTTTATGGCTACACCTTC.

This sequence joins TRBV15 and TRBJ2-1; 10 bases line up with TRBD2. After removal of 0 bases from V and 5 bases from J, the junction contained 10 bases not matched to a gene. Per germline, CDR1 LNHNV and CDR2 YYDKDF (reference sequence). The CDR3 is 18 amino acids. The CDR3 nucleotides are TGTGCCACCAGCAGAGATCAAGCGGGAGGGCCAATCAACAATGAGCAGTTCTTC. Protein product: CATSRDQAGGPINNEQFF.

The chain couples TRBV28 to TRBJ2-1; 14 bases fit TRBD2. The CDR3 sequence is 16 residues long. The junction had 10 bases not matched to a gene; V was cut back by 6 bases and J by 9 bases. In germline, CDR1 is MDHEN, CDR2 SYDVKM. The CDR3 here is CASSGPGLAGVAEQFF. The CDR3, as DNA: TGTGCCAGCAGCGGACCGGGACTAGCGGGAGTAGCTGAGCAGTTCTTC.

The chain employs TRBV9 and TRBJ2-7; TRBD1 matches at 9 bases. CDR1 SGDLS and CDR2 YYNGEE come from the germline V gene. This CDR3 has 14 amino acids. Trimming removed 3 bases from V and 2 bases from J; junction bases left unmatched: 3. In DNA form, the CDR3 reads TGTGCCAGCAGCGGTGACAGGGGGACCTACGAGCAGTACTTC. This encodes CASSGDRGTYEQYF.

The chain carries TRBV4-3 and TRBJ2-2; TRBD2 might be the D (5 bases). The V and J ends lost 0 bases and 5 bases respectively, with 16 bases between them. CDR3 length equals 17 residues. Germline V lookup: CDR1 LGHNA, CDR2 YSLEER. CDR3 coding DNA: TGCGCCAGCAGCCAAGATCGGGGTGGGGAATGGACCGGGGAGCTGTTTTTT. Protein: CASSQDRGGEWTGELFF.

The rearrangement links TRBV9 to TRBJ2-5; perhaps TRBD1 as D (6 bases). Trimming shortened V by 4 bases and J by 4 bases, and 17 bases separated the two germline ends. Per the germline V gene, CDR1 is SGDLS and CDR2 is YYNGEE. The CDR3 runs to 15 residues. The CDR3 coding sequence is TGTGCCAGCAGCCCAGGACGGACAGCGTTAGAGACCCAGTACTTC. Translated, it gives CASSPGRTALETQYF.

This clone was observed once. The V gene is TRBV5-1, the J gene TRBJ2-5; D possibly corresponds to TRBD2 (7 bases). CDR3 length: 16 residues. CDR1 and CDR2 (germline): SGHRS, YFSETQ. V lost 4 bases and J 3 bases, leaving 19 bases between the germline ends. CDR3 loop: CASSLLPGAGEETQYF. In DNA form, the CDR3 reads TGCGCCAGCAGCCTCCTACCAGGGGCGGGGGAAGAGACCCAGTACTTC.

The chain carries TRBV27 and TRBJ2-7, with D perhaps matching TRBD2 (6 bases). The CDR3 length is 13 residues. The V gene's germline CDR1 is MNHEY and CDR2 SMNVEV (reference sequence). V gave up 6 bases and J gave up 6 bases, with 15 bases separating them. CDR3 coding DNA: TGTGCCAGCAGGTTTATCCAGGGAGGCGAGCAGTACTTC. Translating gives CASRFIQGGEQYF.

The chain couples TRBV6-1 to TRBJ2-5; TRBD1 aligns across 9 bases. Germline V CDR1 and CDR2: MNHNS, SASEGT. Trimming at V came to 3 bases and at J to 7 bases, leaving 6 bases not matched to a gene. The CDR3 extends over 14 amino acids. In DNA form, the CDR3 reads TGTGCCAGCAGTGAGAGGGGACAGGGTGTGACCCAGTACTTC. Protein: CASSERGQGVTQYF.

This rearrangement joins TRBV2 to TRBJ2-3, with a tentative D call TRBD1 (6 bases). In germline, CDR1 is SNHLY, CDR2 FYNNEI. The CDR3 length is 13 residues. Trimming removed 4 bases at V and 1 base at J, with 6 bases between. CDR3 region: CASSGQGTDTQYF. The CDR3 DNA follows: TGTGCCAGCAGTGGACAGGGCACAGATACGCAGTATTTT. The whole variable domain, filled in from reference TRBV2 and TRBJ2-3, reads EPEVTQTPSHQVTQMGQEVILRCVPISNHLYFYWYRQILGQKVEFLVSFYNNEISEKSEIFDDQFSVERPDGSNFTLKIRSTKLEDSAMYFCASSGQGTDTQYFGPGTRLTVL.